These 32 T cell receptor beta chains were sequenced from one sample in a study of cytomegalovirus exposure and HLA in healthy donors. Primers for the PCR totalled 60 Vbeta and 13 Jbeta. Data came from immunoSEQ multiplex PCR; TCRdb stores just in-frame clones and leaves some out. The sample contains roughly 100,000 clones, around 9.6% of which appear only once. Sequencing used PBMCs. All receptors derive from a man aged 45-65 years in good health and CMV-seropositive.

This clone occurred a few times. The rearrangement uses TRBV9 and TRBJ2-7; 7 nucleotides align to TRBD2. CDR1 SGDLS and CDR2 YYNGEE come from the germline V gene. V was pared by 2 bases and J by 3 bases, with 5 bases of the junction left unmatched. CDR3 length: 14 amino acids. CDR3 bases: TGTGCCAGCAGCGTTGCTAGCGGTCACTACGAGCAGTACTTC. Its protein is CASSVASGHYEQYF.

The chain links TRBV27 to TRBJ1-5, with 9 bases lining up with TRBD1. The CDR3 spans 20 residues. With V trimmed by 6 bases and J by 2 bases, 20 bases remained unmatched. CDR1 MNHEY and CDR2 SMNVEV come from the germline V gene (reference sequence). The CDR3 loop reads CASSALPGQGSPRGNQPQHF. The CDR3 region has the DNA TGTGCCAGCAGCGCCCTCCCGGGACAGGGTAGCCCGAGGGGCAATCAGCCCCAGCATTTT.

The genes are TRBV7-9 and TRBJ1-2, with D possibly TRBD1 on 5 matching bases. Germline V CDR1 and CDR2: SEHNR, FQNEAQ (reference sequence). Trimming cost V 0 bases and J 4 bases, with 15 bases left between them. CDR3 length: 16 residues. The CDR3 protein is CASSLAMVTGGYGYTF. For the CDR3, the DNA is TGTGCCAGCAGCTTAGCGATGGTTACCGGGGGCTATGGCTACACCTTC.

This clone was detected a few times. This chain uses TRBV21-1 with TRBJ1-6. TRBV21-1 is a pseudogene locus. This CDR3 is built from 19 residues. The CDR3 loop reads CASSKFWTLSGSYNSPLHF. For the CDR3, the DNA is TGTGCCAGCAGCAAATTCTGGACCTTGTCGGGGTCCTATAATTCACCCCTCCACTTT.

This chain links TRBV14 with TRBJ1-1; 9 bases agree with TRBD1. Per the germline V gene, CDR1 is SGHDN and CDR2 is FVKESK. V lost 2 bases to trimming and J lost 7 bases; unmatched junction nucleotides: 8. This CDR3 has 15 amino acids. CDR3 in DNA: TGTGCCAGCAGCCAAAACAGGGGGCCTTTTGGTGAAGCTTTCTTT. Translating it yields CASSQNRGPFGEAFF.

This clone occurred a few times. The chain couples TRBV25-1 to TRBJ2-7; a weak D match, TRBD1 (5 bases). This CDR3 is 16 amino acids long. From germline, CDR1 is MGHDK and CDR2 SYGVNS. Trimming cost V 6 bases and J 2 bases, with 20 bases left between them. In nucleotides, the CDR3 is TGTGCCAGCAGGAACCCGGATGGACAACCGCCCTACGAGCAGTACTTC. Translation gives CASRNPDGQPPYEQYF.

This clone was observed a handful of times. The CDR3, as DNA: TGTGCCAGCAGCTTTACCGGGACTAGAGCTAATGAGCAGTTCTTC. Its protein is CASSFTGTRANEQFF. J is TRBJ2-1 and V is TRBV7-2; 8 bases agree with TRBD2. Trimming cost V 3 bases and J 7 bases; bases outside gene matches: 8. This CDR3 region has 15 residues. The V gene's germline CDR1 is SGHTA and CDR2 FQGNSA.

This clone was seen a few times. The chain employs TRBV4-1 and TRBJ1-4, with D maybe TRBD1 (5 bases). The CDR3 runs to 13 residues. The V end was cut by 0 bases, the J end by 9 bases, with 8 bases between. The germline gives CDR1 MGHRA, CDR2 YSYEKL. CDR3 nucleotides: TGCGCCAGCAGCCAAGACAGGGTTCAAAAACTGTTTTTT. As protein: CASSQDRVQKLFF.

This clone was seen more than once but under ten times. The chain uses TRBV9 and TRBJ1-1, with D possibly being TRBD1 (5 bases). Trimming took 3 bases from V and 1 from J, leaving 7 bases between them. The CDR3 consists of 13 residues. The germline CDR1 and CDR2 sequences are SGDLS and YYNGEE. The CDR3, as DNA: TGTGCCAGCAGCGCGACAGCGAACACTGAAGCTTTCTTT. Its protein is CASSATANTEAFF.

Turning to this clone: The germline gene is not matched at one end of the junction; a read error may be the cause. The chain carries TRBV6-5 and TRBJ1-2; 10 positions agree with TRBD1. The CDR3 contains 15 residues. Germline V CDR1 and CDR2: MNHEY, SVGAGI. Written as DNA, the CDR3 is TGTGCCAGCAGTTACCAGACAGGGGGCAGATATGGCTACACCTTT. Its translation: CASSYQTGGRYGYTF.

The rearrangement uses TRBV7-6 and TRBJ2-7, with a possible D match to TRBD2 (6 bases). V was cut by 3 bases and J by 6 bases, with 18 bases left in between. The CDR3 extends over 15 amino acids. Germline V gene sequence: CDR1 SGHVS, CDR2 FNYEAQ. Here the CDR3 reads CASSLGTGTLGEQYF. The DNA for the CDR3 is TGTGCCAGCAGCTTGGGGACCGGGACTTTGGGCGAGCAGTACTTC.

The chain uses TRBV5-5 and TRBJ2-7; D remains ambiguous. The germline V gene has CDR1 SGHKS and CDR2 YYEKEE (reference sequence). The CDR3 is 11 amino acids. Trimming stripped 3 bases from V and 2 bases from J, with 3 bases between. The CDR3, as DNA: TGTGCCAGCAGCTCCGCCTACGAGCAGTACTTC. Amino acid sequence: CASSSAYEQYF.

This clone was counted between two and nine times. The V gene is TRBV7-9, the J gene TRBJ2-5, with 10 positions matching TRBD2. V lost 0 bases and J lost 4; bases outside the gene matches: 5. Germline V gives CDR1 SEHNR, CDR2 FQNEAQ (reference sequence). This CDR3 contains 16 residues. Written as DNA, the CDR3 is TGTGCCAGCAGCTTAGCGCTAGCGGGAGTAGGAGAGACCCAGTACTTC. Residues: CASSLALAGVGETQYF.

This clone was seen only a few times. V is TRBV4-2 and J is TRBJ2-7; possibly TRBD1 for D (6 bases). CDR1 is LGHNA, CDR2 YNFKEQ, per germline. The CDR3 has 15 residues. V was pared by 0 bases and J by 6 bases, with 15 bases between. CDR3 DNA: TGTGCCAGCAGCCAAGATTGGGACAACTACGCCGAGCAGTACTTC. It encodes CASSQDWDNYAEQYF.

The chain combines TRBV27 with TRBJ2-1; TRBD2 aligns across 7 bases. Trimming removed 6 bases from V and 6 bases from J; junction bases left unmatched: 5. CDR1 is MNHEY, CDR2 SMNVEV, per germline (reference sequence). The CDR3 is 13 residues long. The CDR3 nucleotides are TGTGCCAGCAGCTCGACTAGCACCAATGAGCAGTTCTTC. It yields the protein CASSSTSTNEQFF.

The chain couples TRBV19 to TRBJ1-2, with D hard to call. V lost 9 bases to trimming and J lost 5 bases, with 22 bases between them. The length of the CDR3 is 15 residues. Looked up from germline, CDR1 is LNHDA and CDR2 is SQIVND (reference sequence). The CDR3 loop reads CASFQDTKREYGYTF. CDR3 nucleotide sequence: TGTGCCAGCTTCCAAGACACGAAACGAGAGTATGGCTACACCTTC.

With regard to this clone: A junction boundary mismatches the germline segment, possibly from a read error. The chain couples TRBV9 to TRBJ2-3, with 7 bases identical to TRBD2. Germline V CDR1 and CDR2: SGDLS, YYNGEE. The CDR3 is 17 residues long. CDR3 sequence: CASSVELLGAGVDKQYF. DNA for the CDR3: TGTGCCAGCAGCGTAGAGCTACTAGGGGCGGGAGTAGATAAGCAGTATTTT.

This chain links TRBV6-1 with TRBJ2-1; TRBD2 might be the D (5 bases). The V gene lost 2 bases and the J gene lost 2 bases, with 7 bases spanning the gap. In germline, CDR1 is MNHNS, CDR2 SASEGT. The CDR3 contains 14 residues. CDR3 region: CASSERGPYNEQFF. The CDR3 nucleotides are TGTGCCAGCAGTGAACGAGGGCCCTACAATGAGCAGTTCTTC.

The chain couples TRBV28 to TRBJ1-3; D is undetermined. The germline V gene has CDR1 MDHEN and CDR2 SYDVKM. Deletions cut 7 bases from V and 0 bases from J, with 16 bases between. CDR3 length: 16 residues. CDR3 nucleotides: TGTGCCAGCATCTCGTGGGCCCCCAGCTCTGGAAACACCATATATTTT. It yields the protein CASISWAPSSGNTIYF.

The chain carries TRBV2 and TRBJ2-7; D gene uncertain. This CDR3 has 15 residues. Germline V gene lookup returns CDR1 SNHLY and CDR2 FYNNEI. Trimming cost V 1 base and J 0 bases, with 10 bases left between them. The CDR3 reads CASSEGLYSSYEQYF. The CDR3 nucleotides read TGTGCCAGCAGTGAAGGTCTGTATAGCTCCTACGAGCAGTACTTC.

V usage is TRBV28 and J usage is TRBJ1-2; no clear D gene. The CDR3 covers 13 residues. The germline CDR1 and CDR2 sequences are MDHEN and SYDVKM. The V end lost 8 bases, the J end lost 0 bases, and 10 bases lay between the germline ends. The CDR3, as DNA: TGTGCCAGCCACACTACTTCTAACTATGGCTACACCTTC. Protein sequence: CASHTTSNYGYTF.

The J gene is TRBJ2-6, the V gene TRBV5-8, with 8 positions matching TRBD1. J gave up 4 bases and V 4 bases, and 13 bases lay outside the gene matches. Germline-derived CDR1 and CDR2 are SGHTS and YDEGEE. The CDR3 spans 18 residues. CDR3 nucleotide sequence: TGTGCCAGCAGCGCCGGGACAGGCAGGTTCTCCGGGGCCAACGTCCTGACTTTC. This gives the protein CASSAGTGRFSGANVLTF.

This chain connects TRBV7-3 to TRBJ2-2; 7 positions agree with TRBD1. V shed 2 bases, J shed 7 bases, and the junction held 4 bases outside the gene matches. Germline CDR1 reads SGHTA; CDR2 reads FQGTGA. This CDR3 has 14 residues. The DNA for the CDR3 is TGTGCCAGCAGCTTACAGGGACAGATCGGGGAGCTGTTTTTT. Translated, it gives CASSLQGQIGELFF. Combining the CDR3 with reference TRBV7-3 and TRBJ2-2 gives the whole variable domain GAGVSQTPSNKVTEKGKYVELRCDPISGHTALYWYRQSLGQGPEFLIYFQGTGAADDSGLPNDRFFAVRPEGSVSTLKIQRTERGDSAVYLCASSLQGQIGELFFGEGSRLTVL.

This rearrangement joins TRBV5-6 to TRBJ1-5; 9 nucleotides line up with TRBD1. Germline lookup yields CDR1 SGHDT and CDR2 YYEEEE. The CDR3 sequence is 15 residues long. Trimming removed 0 bases from V and 3 bases from J; junction bases left unmatched: 1. As DNA, the CDR3 is TGTGCCAGCAGCTTGGGGGACAGGGACAATCAGCCCCAGCATTTT. Protein: CASSLGDRDNQPQHF.

The chain joins TRBV29-1 to TRBJ1-1; D unclear. The V gene's germline CDR1 is SQVTM and CDR2 ANQGSEA. The CDR3 is 10 residues long. The ends were cut back, 7 bases at V and 8 bases at J, with 11 bases in the middle. CDR3 region: CSAEEGEAFF. In DNA form, the CDR3 reads TGCAGCGCGGAGGAAGGCGAAGCTTTCTTT. Variable domain in full (rest from reference TRBV29-1 and TRBJ1-1): SAVISQKPSRDICQRGTSLTIQCQVDSQVTMMFWYRQQPGQSLTLIATANQGSEATYESGFVIDKFPISRPNLTFSTLTVSNMSPEDSSIYLCSAEEGEAFFGQGTRLTVV.

The table lists this clone with a few counts. The chain is built from TRBV28 and TRBJ2-7; D gene uncertain. The V and J ends lost 3 bases and 0 bases respectively, with 9 bases between them. The CDR3 is 14 amino acids. Germline CDR1 is MDHEN and CDR2 is SYDVKM. The CDR3 sequence: CASSLTVLSYEQYF. The CDR3 DNA sequence: TGTGCCAGCAGTTTGACTGTTCTCTCCTACGAGCAGTACTTC.

The gene calls are TRBV7-9 and TRBJ1-1, with 12 bases fitting TRBD1. Germline CDR1 and CDR2: SEHNR and FQNEAQ (reference sequence). This CDR3 comprises 19 residues. V lost 1 base to trimming and J lost 7 bases; unmatched junction nucleotides: 16. The CDR3: CASSLDPRGGTGGRIEAFF. CDR3 coding DNA: TGTGCCAGCAGCTTAGATCCCAGAGGCGGGACAGGGGGCAGGATTGAAGCTTTCTTT.

The chain recombines TRBV6-5 with TRBJ2-4; TRBD1 matches at 8 bases. This CDR3 is 15 amino acids long. With 6 bases clipped from V and 0 bases from J, the junction kept 4 bases outside the gene matches. Germline CDR1 and CDR2: MNHEY and SVGAGI. This chain's CDR3 is CASSPQGGAKNIQYF. In DNA, the CDR3 is TGTGCCAGCAGCCCACAGGGGGGAGCCAAAAACATTCAGTACTTC.

J is TRBJ1-4 and V is TRBV2, with D possibly being TRBD1 (6 bases). The CDR3 is made up of 12 amino acids. V shed 7 bases and J shed 8 bases, with 11 bases lying between them. Germline assignment: CDR1 SNHLY and CDR2 FYNNEI. The CDR3 loop is CASNRVGEKLFF. The CDR3 nucleotides are TGTGCCAGCAACAGGGTCGGGGAAAAACTGTTTTTT.

The V call is TRBV7-8, the J call TRBJ1-5; D is undetermined. Germline values: CDR1 SGHVS, CDR2 FQNEAQ. Trimming left V 5 bases short and J 3 bases short, with 17 bases between. There are 16 residues in the CDR3. Written as DNA, the CDR3 is TGTGCCAGCAGCGACCTTACATCCAGCGTCAATCAGCCCCAGCATTTT. It encodes CASSDLTSSVNQPQHF.

The J gene is TRBJ1-1, the V gene TRBV28; the match to TRBD1 covers 8 bases. Germline V CDR1 and CDR2: MDHEN, SYDVKM. With V trimmed by 7 bases and J by 1 base, 5 bases remained unmatched. The CDR3 totals 14 residues. The CDR3 nucleotides read TGTGCCAGCATTCGAGGACAGGGGAACACTGAAGCTTTCTTT. This gives the protein CASIRGQGNTEAFF.

The rearrangement links TRBV29-1 to TRBJ2-7, with D uncertain. Trimming stripped 4 bases from V and 1 base from J, with 8 bases between. Germline CDR1 reads SQVTM; CDR2 reads ANQGSEA. CDR3 size: 12 residues. CDR3 protein: CSVGSRSYEQYF. The CDR3 DNA sequence: TGCAGCGTTGGTTCGCGGTCCTACGAGCAGTACTTC.